The source of this TCR beta chain is a study of blood T cell repertoires in COVID-19. Libraries were prepared by immunoSEQ multiplex PCR; TCRdb keeps only in-frame clonotypes and omits some of them. Found here are hundreds of thousands of clones, about 83% of them singletons; the top ten hold 8% to 10%. The CDR3 is 16 residues long. Losses at the gene ends were 5 bases for V and 5 bases for J; bases not matched to a gene: 11. The germline V gene has CDR1 SGHAT and CDR2 FQNNGV. The receptor comes from a woman in her 50s with acute or convalescent COVID-19. The chain carries TRBV11-2 and TRBJ2-5, with 10 bases that match TRBD2. Sequenced: peripheral blood. This CDR3 is CASSALAGAPGETQYF. For the CDR3, the DNA is TGTGCCAGCAGCGCTCTAGCGGGAGCCCCGGGGGAGACCCAGTACTTC.